The 18 T cell receptor delta chains below all came from one sample that was sequenced in a study of Vδ1+ human thymocytes. The antigens these receptors bind are not known. Sequences come from RNA converted to cDNA by reverse transcription. CDR3 amplicons came from multiplex PCR with pooled V-gene forward and constant-region reverse primers. TCRdb processed the multiplex PCR reads again with the CATT caller. The repertoire consists of 70,000 or so delta-chain clones, with approximately 30% occurring once and the leading ten covering roughly 0.26%. General study points: In the thymus, TRG and TRD repertoires looked highly polyclonal with Gaussian CDR3 lengths.

Sequencing was carried out using Vdelta1+ gamma-delta thymocytes from the thymus. Described subset: FACS-sorted CD3+ TCRalphabeta- TCRVdelta1+ TCRVdelta2- thymocytes. These receptors originate from a boy under two years old who had congenital heart surgery.

This clone showed up just a few times. The genes are TRDV1 and TRDJ1; D might be TRDD3 (5 bases). The CDR3 consists of 20 residues. The germline V gene has CDR1 TSWWSYY and CDR2 QGS. The ends were cut back, 0 bases at V and 0 bases at J, with 23 bases in the middle. CDR3 protein: CALGELLVGSVPGYTDKLIF. In DNA form, the CDR3 reads TGTGCTCTTGGGGAACTACTGGTGGGGTCCGTCCCCGGGTACACCGATAAACTCATCTTT.

As for this clone: The identical CDR3 is also encoded by other nucleotide sequences in the sample. This chain links TRDV1 with TRDJ1; TRDD2 is a possible D gene (6 bases). Trimming removed 3 bases from V and 0 bases from J, with 17 bases in between. CDR1 is TSWWSYY, CDR2 QGS, per germline. The CDR3 loop spans 17 amino acids. CDR3 sequence: CALGEPLPPPYTDKLIF. For the CDR3, the DNA is TGTGCTCTTGGGGAGCCCCTTCCCCCCCCGTACACCGATAAACTCATCTTT.

This chain connects TRDV1 to TRDJ1; TRDD3 is a possible D gene (6 bases). The CDR3 is 16 amino acids. Trimming left V 0 bases short and J 3 bases short, with 14 bases between. CDR1 and CDR2 from the germline V gene are TSWWSYY and QGS. Here the CDR3 DNA reads TGTGCTCTTGGGGAACTCAGAGGATACCGTCCCGATAAACTCATCTTT. This gives the protein CALGELRGYRPDKLIF.

V is TRDV1 and J is TRDJ1; D is possibly TRDD3 (6 bases). Germline V gene sequence: CDR1 TSWWSYY, CDR2 QGS. V lost 1 base to trimming and J lost 7 bases, with 19 bases between them. This CDR3 has 16 amino acids. The CDR3 loop is CALGEPHLLGGGKLIF. CDR3 coding DNA: TGTGCTCTTGGGGAACCCCACTTACTGGGCGGGGGTAAACTCATCTTT.

This chain joins TRDV1 and TRDJ1; D unresolved. The CDR3 totals 17 residues. Trimming cost V 0 bases and J 0 bases, with 14 bases left between them. From germline, CDR1 is TSWWSYY and CDR2 QGS. The CDR3 is CALGELMGKRYTDKLIF. Here the CDR3 DNA reads TGTGCTCTTGGGGAACTCATGGGCAAGCGGTACACCGATAAACTCATCTTT.

This sequence joins TRDV1 and TRDJ1; 10 bases are a match to TRDD3. Germline V gives CDR1 TSWWSYY, CDR2 QGS. The ends lost 0 bases at V and 7 bases at J; junction bases unmatched: 5. This CDR3 is 15 amino acids long. The CDR3 DNA is TGTGCTCTTGGGGAACTCAGCGGGGGATACGGTAAACTCATCTTT. This encodes CALGELSGGYGKLIF.

This rearrangement joins TRDV1 to TRDJ1; the D gene is possibly TRDD2 (5 bases). V was pared by 4 bases and J by 0 bases, with 12 bases between. This CDR3 has 15 amino acids. Germline values: CDR1 TSWWSYY, CDR2 QGS. The CDR3 region has the DNA TGTGCTCTTGGGGTGCTTCCCCGGAACACCGATAAACTCATCTTT. This sequence encodes CALGVLPRNTDKLIF.

Concerning this clone: The junction differs from germline at one of its ends, possibly a read error. The chain couples TRDV2 to TRDJ1; 11 bases line up with TRDD3. The CDR3 consists of 16 residues. CDR1 is GEAIGNYY and CDR2 is EKD in the germline V gene. The CDR3, as DNA: TGTGCCTGTGTATCCTGGGGGATACCCTACACCGATAAACCCATCTTT. This gives the protein CACVSWGIPYTDKPIF.

This clone was seen more than once but under ten times. The chain carries TRDV1 and TRDJ1; 8 bases align to TRDD3. The CDR3 is made up of 19 amino acids. The V gene's germline CDR1 is TSWWSYY and CDR2 QGS. Losses at the gene ends were 5 bases for V and 1 base for J; bases not matched to a gene: 18. This CDR3 is CALGPSAGKLGAATDKLIF. The CDR3 DNA reads TGTGCTCTTGGGCCATCAGCGGGTAAACTGGGGGCCGCCACCGATAAACTCATCTTT.

The chain has TRDV1 and TRDJ1; TRDD2 or TRDD3 may be the D gene (5 bases each). This CDR3 region has 23 residues. Trimming pared 4 bases from V and 3 bases from J, leaving 39 bases between. Germline values: CDR1 TSWWSYY, CDR2 QGS. CDR3 amino acids: CALGALMRTYGYRGGLLADKLIF. The CDR3 DNA reads TGTGCTCTTGGGGCCCTAATGCGTACCTACGGGTACCGGGGGGGGCTACTCGCCGATAAACTCATCTTT.

The chain combines TRDV1 with TRDJ1; 8 nucleotides match TRDD3. The junction had 7 bases not matched to a gene; V was cut back by 3 bases and J by 10 bases. Germline V CDR1 and CDR2: TSWWSYY, QGS. The CDR3 loop spans 13 amino acids. CDR3 residues: CALGERGWGILIF. CDR3 bases: TGTGCTCTTGGGGAGCGGGGATGGGGGATACTCATCTTT.

This clone appeared a few times. The chain recombines TRDV1 with TRDJ1; 8 nucleotides agree with TRDD3. V shed 4 bases and J 1 base; nucleotides not matched to a gene: 8. This CDR3 has 16 amino acids. Germline-derived CDR1 and CDR2 are TSWWSYY and QGS. CDR3 sequence (DNA): TGTGCTCTTGGGGGCAAACGTACTGGGGGCACCGATAAACTCATCTTT. Translated, it gives CALGGKRTGGTDKLIF.

As regards this clone: This sample includes further DNA sequences coding for the same CDR3. The chain uses TRDV1 and TRDJ1, with 11 nucleotides matching TRDD3. The V and J ends lost 3 bases and 0 bases, in that order; junction bases with no gene match: 15. In germline, CDR1 is TSWWSYY, CDR2 QGS. The CDR3 runs 20 residues. CDR3 DNA: TGTGCTCTTGGGGACACATCGTACTGGGGGATATCCGCCGACACCGATAAACTCATCTTT. Translated, it gives CALGDTSYWGISADTDKLIF.

This clone has more than one count but fewer than ten. The chain links TRDV2 to TRDJ1; 9 nucleotides match TRDD3. J lost 2 bases, V lost 3 bases, and 12 bases had no gene match. Germline V CDR1 and CDR2: GEAIGNYY, EKD. The CDR3 loop spans 17 amino acids. CDR3 sequence reads: CACDVEQLGEKTDKLIF. In DNA form, the CDR3 reads TGTGCCTGTGACGTGGAACAACTGGGGGAGAAGACCGATAAACTCATCTTT.

The V and J genes are TRDV1 and TRDJ1; 11 nucleotides agree with TRDD3. V shed 0 bases and J 0 bases; nucleotides not matched to a gene: 12. Germline assignment: CDR1 TSWWSYY and CDR2 QGS. The length of the CDR3 is 20 residues. CDR3: CALGELVTGGYGRYTDKLIF. CDR3 bases: TGTGCTCTTGGGGAACTCGTTACTGGGGGATATGGAAGGTACACCGATAAACTCATCTTT.

This chain joins TRDV1 and TRDJ1; 12 positions match TRDD3. Germline loops: CDR1 TSWWSYY, CDR2 QGS. Trimming at V came to 4 bases and at J to 8 bases, leaving 20 bases not matched to a gene. This CDR3 comprises 19 residues. The DNA of the CDR3 is TGTGCTCTTGGGGCCGCGGGACCTTTCAACTGGGGGATACCGGGGAAACTCATCTTT. This encodes CALGAAGPFNWGIPGKLIF.

V gene TRDV1 combines with J gene TRDJ1; unclear D gene. This CDR3 contains 23 residues. The germline V gene has CDR1 TSWWSYY and CDR2 QGS. V shed 3 bases and J shed 3 bases, with 38 bases lying between them. CDR3 protein: CALGDHPTCKSLGRTARADKLIF. In DNA, the CDR3 is TGTGCTCTTGGGGACCACCCCACTTGTAAGTCTCTTGGGAGGACCGCCCGGGCCGATAAACTCATCTTT.

The J gene is TRDJ1, the V gene TRDV1; 7 bases fit TRDD3. V gave up 0 bases and J gave up 0 bases; unmatched junction bases: 34. CDR3 length: 26 amino acids. CDR1 and CDR2 from the germline V gene are TSWWSYY and QGS. The chain's CDR3 is CALGELALTIRGGRWGNSFYTDKLIF. In DNA form, the CDR3 reads TGTGCTCTTGGGGAACTTGCCCTCACGATTCGGGGGGGACGATGGGGGAACTCCTTTTACACCGATAAACTCATCTTT.